What follows describes a single TCR beta chain. The target antigen is unknown. A much larger clonotype is one base distant, so this may be a read error. Exclusion of a patient resulted from uncontrolled infection, other autoimmune disease, pregnancy or lactation. The source of the PBMCs was around 9 ml of fresh peripheral blood. The entry originates in a study of T cells in Graves' hyperthyroidism and ophthalmopathy. As for the study in general: At initial diagnosis, before any treatment had begun, peripheral blood was obtained. Study-wide findings and caveats: Ophthalmopathy could be told apart from stable hyperthyroidism with a 13 V-J model.

RNA transcripts yielded amplified TCR beta CDR3 regions. The HTBI primer set drove a first-round RT-PCR of the TCR CDR3. MiXCR, run by TCRdb on the multiplex PCR reads, gives a single entry per CDR3 protein. The sample has some 760,000 distinct CDR3 sequences, 12% to 15% seen once. Trimming shortened V by 2 bases and J by 7 bases, and 24 bases separated the two germline ends. Germline V gene lookup returns CDR1 GTSNPN and CDR2 SVGIG (reference sequence). The CDR3 length is 16 residues. This chain connects TRBV30 to TRBJ2-7; D might be TRBD1 or TRBD2, each matching 5 bases. The sequence was obtained from a woman aged 18-29 years with Graves' hyperthyroidism. Sequencing was performed on blood. In nucleotides, the CDR3 is TGTGCCTGGAGTAGCCGGGGCACCCCCCGGGGATATGAGCAGTACTTC. It translates to CAWSSRGTPRGYEQYF.